The 7 T cell receptor beta chains given below trace back to one sample, sequenced in a study of OX40 agonist ivuxolimab in advanced cancers. Method: immunoSEQ multiplex PCR; TCRdb's copy keeps in-frame clones and lacks some. This table has around 50,000 clones, nearly 80% appearing once. The starting material was CD4+ or CD8+ T cells sorted from blood, obtained in a trial of the OX40 agonist ivuxolimab. Receptors originate from an adult with an advanced solid tumor such as melanoma, head and neck, liver or kidney cancer.

This clone counts as medium-sized. The genes are TRBV29-1 and TRBJ2-1; TRBD1 or TRBD2 may be the D gene (9 bases each). The V end was cut by 4 bases, the J end by 5 bases, with 24 bases between. The CDR3 extends over 17 amino acids. Germline CDR1 is SQVTM and CDR2 is ANQGSEA. CDR3 coding DNA: TGCAGCGTTGGAGGGGACAGGGTAGCGGGGGAGCACAATGAGCAGTTCTTC. It yields the protein CSVGGDRVAGEHNEQFF.

V is TRBV18 and J is TRBJ2-1; 7 positions agree with TRBD2. The CDR3 is 17 residues long. CDR1 KGHSH and CDR2 LQKENI come from the germline V gene. With 3 bases clipped from V and 2 bases from J, the junction kept 10 bases outside the gene matches. CDR3: CASSPNQGGSAYNEQFF. CDR3 bases: TGTGCCAGCTCACCCAATCAGGGCGGGAGCGCCTACAATGAGCAGTTCTTC.

V gene TRBV6-5 combines with J gene TRBJ1-1; no firm D call. This CDR3 has 15 amino acids. Trimming stripped 0 bases from V and 8 bases from J, with 16 bases between. The germline V gene has CDR1 MNHEY and CDR2 SVGAGI. As DNA, the CDR3 is TGTGCCAGCAGTTACTCTGCCGGGCCAGCGCGGGAAGCTTTCTTT. Translating it yields CASSYSAGPAREAFF.

The V call is TRBV7-8, the J call TRBJ1-3; D is undetermined. Germline V gene sequence: CDR1 SGHVS, CDR2 FQNEAQ. The germline V and J ends were trimmed by 1 base and 0 bases, with 4 bases remaining between them. The length of the CDR3 is 14 residues. The CDR3 is CASSLDPSGNTIYF. The CDR3 bases are TGTGCCAGCAGCTTAGACCCCTCTGGAAACACCATATATTTT.

V gene TRBV5-1 combines with J gene TRBJ2-5; D is uncertain. The CDR3 spans 11 residues. Trimming left V 3 bases short and J 5 bases short, with 5 bases between. The germline V gene encodes CDR1 SGHRS and CDR2 YFSETQ. CDR3 loop: CASSYEETQYF. The CDR3 coding sequence is TGCGCCAGCAGCTACGAGGAGACCCAGTACTTC. Filled out from reference TRBV5-1 and TRBJ2-5, the complete variable domain reads KAGVTQTPRYLIKTRGQQVTLSCSPISGHRSVSWYQQTPGQGLQFLFEYFSETQRNKGNFPGRFSGRQFSNSRSEMNVSTLELGDSALYLCASSYEETQYFGPGTRLLVL.

V is TRBV6-1 and J is TRBJ2-2; perhaps TRBD2 as D (5 bases). CDR3 length: 15 residues. Germline lookup yields CDR1 MNHNS and CDR2 SASEGT. With 6 bases removed from V and 7 bases from J, the gap between germline ends came to 18 bases. CDR3 protein: CASRAREGRYGELFF. CDR3 DNA: TGTGCCAGCAGGGCGAGGGAAGGGCGTTACGGGGAGCTGTTTTTT.

In DNA, the CDR3 is TGTGCCACCAGCAGAGAGTCGGGAGCGGGGGTCTCCTACGAGCAGTACTTC. Protein sequence: CATSRESGAGVSYEQYF. This chain links TRBV15 with TRBJ2-5; TRBD2 matches at 8 bases. With the DNA end fitting TRBJ2-7 better, the J assignment may be wrong. The germline gives CDR1 LNHNV, CDR2 YYDKDF (reference sequence). The length of the CDR3 is 17 residues.